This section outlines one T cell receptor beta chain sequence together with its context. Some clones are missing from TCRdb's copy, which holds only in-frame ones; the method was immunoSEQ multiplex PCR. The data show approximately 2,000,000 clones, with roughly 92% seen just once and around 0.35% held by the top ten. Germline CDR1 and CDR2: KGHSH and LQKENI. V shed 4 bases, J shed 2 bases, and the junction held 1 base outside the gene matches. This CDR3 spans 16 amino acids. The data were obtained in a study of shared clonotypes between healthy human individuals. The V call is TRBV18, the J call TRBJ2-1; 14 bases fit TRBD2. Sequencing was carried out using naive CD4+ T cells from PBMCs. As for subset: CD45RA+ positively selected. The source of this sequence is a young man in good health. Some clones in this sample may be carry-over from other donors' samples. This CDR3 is CASSLTSGGAYNEQFF. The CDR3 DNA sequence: TGTGCCAGCTCACTGACTAGCGGGGGGGCCTACAATGAGCAGTTCTTC.